The present entry profiles one T cell receptor beta chain with its context. This sample was included in a study of response to subunit inactivated influenza vaccine. TCRdb used MiXCR to reprocess the RT-PCR reads, holding one entry per CDR3 protein. The sample carries about 650,000 distinct CDR3 sequences, about a sixth recorded once. The CDR3 consists of 15 residues. CDR1 DFQATT and CDR2 SNEGSKA come from the germline V gene (reference sequence). V lost 0 bases to trimming and J lost 0 bases, with 9 bases between them. This receptor was taken from a man aged 50 to 60 who received an inactivated influenza vaccine. This material consisted of PBMCs from blood, taken approximately 12 days after vaccination. The genes are TRBV20-1 and TRBJ1-5; D is undetermined. In DNA, the CDR3 is TGCAGTGCTAGAGATGTCATGGATAGCAATCAGCCCCAGCATTTT. Its protein is CSARDVMDSNQPQHF.